These 31 T cell receptor beta chains came from one sample sequenced in a study of T cell repertoires in cytomegalovirus infection. TCRdb independently ran MiXCR on the reads; one entry per CDR3 protein. The data show hundreds of thousands of distinct CDR3 sequences, roughly a tenth seen once. The sample comprised PBMCs. The source is a human donor in good health (CMV status not recorded). Some clones in this sample may be carry-over from other donors' samples.

In this sample, this clonotype turned up many times. The chain links TRBV6-6 to TRBJ2-7; TRBD1 matches 10 bases. Germline V gives CDR1 MNHNY, CDR2 SVGAGI (reference sequence). This CDR3 has 14 residues. The V gene end was trimmed by 4 bases and the J gene end by 5 bases; junction bases not matched to a gene: 5. The CDR3 region is CASSWDRGGNEQYF. Written as DNA, the CDR3 is TGTGCCAGCAGTTGGGACAGGGGAGGTAACGAGCAGTACTTC.

This clonotype was recorded at least ten times. This sequence joins TRBV14 and TRBJ2-7; no definite D call. The CDR3 spans 13 residues. Germline loops: CDR1 SGHDN, CDR2 FVKESK. V lost 2 bases and J lost 6, with 11 bases in between. CDR3 residues: CASSQINRGEQYV. CDR3 nucleotide sequence: TGTGCCAGCAGCCAAATTAACCGAGGCGAGCAGTACGTC.

This clonotype was counted at least ten times. The V call is TRBV4-3, the J call TRBJ1-1; tentatively, D is TRBD1 (5 bases). The CDR3 has 13 amino acids. Germline loops: CDR1 LGHNA, CDR2 YSLEER. Trimming shortened V by 4 bases and J by 5 bases, and 11 bases separated the two germline ends. The CDR3 DNA sequence: TGCGCCAGCAGCCTCTTCGGGGGAACTGAAGCTTTCTTT. Translating it yields CASSLFGGTEAFF.

This clonotype was seen at least ten times. The chain joins TRBV7-6 to TRBJ2-3; D call uncertain. Germline V CDR1 and CDR2: SGHVS, FNYEAQ. Trimming pared 1 base from V and 0 bases from J, leaving 5 bases between. The CDR3 extends over 14 amino acids. The CDR3 DNA follows: TGTGCCAGCAGCTTAGGGAGAAGCACAGATACGCAGTATTTT. Encoded protein: CASSLGRSTDTQYF.

This clonotype was picked up many times. This rearrangement joins TRBV15 to TRBJ2-5; unclear D gene. V was trimmed by 3 bases and J by 4 bases, leaving 18 bases between them. Germline CDR1 and CDR2: LNHNV and YYDKDF (reference sequence). CDR3 length equals 16 residues. The CDR3 loop reads CATSSGTGVDIETQYF. DNA of the CDR3: TGTGCCACCAGCAGTGGTACTGGGGTAGATATAGAGACCCAGTACTTC.

This clonotype was counted a few times. The V call is TRBV10-3, the J call TRBJ1-2; 7 bases line up with TRBD1. The trim removed 4 bases at V and 2 bases at J, leaving 7 bases unmatched. Germline V lookup: CDR1 ENHRY, CDR2 SYGVKD. CDR3 length: 15 residues. The CDR3 DNA is TGTGCCATCAGTGTTGGGGACAGTGGAAACTATGGCTACACCTTC. The encoded protein is CAISVGDSGNYGYTF.

In this sample, this clonotype turned up many times. The DNA of the CDR3 is TGTGCCAGCAGTTTTTTAAGGAACACTGAAGCTTTCTTT. Residues: CASSFLRNTEAFF. The genes are TRBV27 and TRBJ1-1, with unresolved D. V was clipped by 3 bases and J by 1 base, with 6 bases between them. From germline, CDR1 is MNHEY and CDR2 SMNVEV (reference sequence). The CDR3 is made up of 13 amino acids.

This clonotype showed up many times. The chain joins TRBV28 to TRBJ1-5, with 9 bases matching TRBD1. Trimming at V came to 6 bases and at J to 8 bases, leaving 17 bases not matched to a gene. The CDR3 spans 17 residues. Germline V gene sequence: CDR1 MDHEN, CDR2 SYDVKM. The CDR3 is CASSGRIRGQGGKPQHF. The CDR3 nucleotides are TGTGCCAGCAGCGGACGGATCCGGGGACAGGGCGGGAAGCCCCAGCATTTT.

The sample holds a few counts of this clonotype. V gene TRBV29-1 combines with J gene TRBJ1-2; tentatively, D is TRBD1 (6 bases). The CDR3 runs 12 residues. Trimming cost V 7 bases and J 4 bases, with 13 bases left between them. CDR1 and CDR2 from the germline V gene are SQVTM and ANQGSEA. CDR3 coding DNA: TGCAGCGCCCTGAGGGGGGCCTATGGCTACACCTTC. This encodes CSALRGAYGYTF.

This clonotype was seen repeatedly, ten times or more. The gene calls are TRBV6-2 or TRBV6-3 and TRBJ2-1, with TRBD1 matching 7 bases. The CDR3 spans 14 residues. V gave up 3 bases and J gave up 8 bases; unmatched junction bases: 7. Per the germline V gene, CDR1 is MNHEY and CDR2 is SVGEGT. The DNA of the CDR3 is TGTGCCAGCAGTTATTGGGACAGAGGACATGAGCAGTTCTTC. Translation gives CASSYWDRGHEQFF.

On this clonotype: One base away lies a much larger clone, so this may be a sequencing read error. This CDR3 is missing its conserved last phenylalanine or tryptophan, likely due to a read error. The CDR3 DNA is TGTGCCAGCAGCGTACTAGGGGGCGGTGGCTATGGCTACACCCTC. It specifies CASSVLGGGGYGYTL. The J gene is TRBJ1-2, the V gene TRBV7-2, with TRBD1 identical over 7 bases. Per germline, CDR1 SGHTA and CDR2 FQGNSA. With 5 bases clipped from V and 4 bases from J, the junction kept 10 bases outside the gene matches. The CDR3 is 15 residues long.

The gene calls are TRBV28 and TRBJ2-3, with unresolved D. Germline assignment: CDR1 MDHEN and CDR2 SYDVKM. V lost 6 bases, J lost 3 bases, and 13 bases lay in between. The CDR3 contains 14 residues. The CDR3 DNA is TGTGCCAGCAGCAGTGGCTCCATTACAGATACGCAGTATTTT. Its protein is CASSSGSITDTQYF.

This clonotype was counted at least ten times. The chain recombines TRBV29-1 with TRBJ1-1; D unclear. Trimming shortened V by 5 bases and J by 0 bases, and 10 bases separated the two germline ends. Germline V gene sequence: CDR1 SQVTM, CDR2 ANQGSEA. The CDR3 covers 13 residues. The CDR3 bases are TGCAGCGTTCTCCGAGCCCTGAACACTGAAGCTTTCTTT. Translated, it gives CSVLRALNTEAFF.

This clonotype came up many times. CDR3 in amino acids: CASSSQGSEAFF. The CDR3 DNA is TGTGCCAGCAGTTCCCAGGGTAGTGAAGCTTTCTTT. The chain joins TRBV6-1 to TRBJ1-1; TRBD1 is a possible D gene (5 bases). The CDR3 is made up of 12 amino acids. V shed 5 bases and J shed 7 bases, with 11 bases lying between them. CDR1 is MNHNS, CDR2 SASEGT, per germline.

The CDR3 protein is CASSAGRGDTQYF. The CDR3 nucleotides read TGTGCCAGCAGCGCCGGAAGGGGAGATACGCAGTATTTT. V is TRBV7-3 and J is TRBJ2-3, with D maybe TRBD1 (5 bases). This CDR3 spans 13 amino acids. The V gene's germline CDR1 is SGHTA and CDR2 FQGTGA. With 5 bases removed from V and 5 bases from J, the gap between germline ends came to 11 bases.

This clonotype was counted a single time. The gene calls are TRBV19 and TRBJ1-1; D is undetermined. Germline V gene lookup returns CDR1 LNHDA and CDR2 SQIVND (reference sequence). V lost 1 base and J 0 bases, leaving 9 bases between the germline ends. The length of the CDR3 is 15 residues. This CDR3 is CASSIVAGMNTEAFF. DNA for the CDR3: TGTGCCAGTAGTATAGTGGCGGGCATGAACACTGAAGCTTTCTTT.

The chain is built from TRBV5-1 and TRBJ2-5; D remains unclear. The CDR3 covers 13 residues. Germline CDR1 SGHRS, CDR2 YFSETQ. Trimming removed 6 bases from V and 0 bases from J, with 9 bases in between. The CDR3 sequence is CASTDPYQETQYF. The CDR3 bases are TGCGCCAGCACCGACCCGTACCAAGAGACCCAGTACTTC.

The rearrangement uses TRBV5-4 and TRBJ1-6, with D possibly TRBD1 on 6 matching bases. V was trimmed by 4 bases and J by 4 bases, leaving 15 bases between them. This CDR3 region has 16 residues. Germline CDR1 SGHNT, CDR2 YYREEE (reference sequence). The CDR3 nucleotides are TGTGCCAGCAGCAAACAGGGTGAAAGGTATAATTCACCCCTCCACTTT. Translation gives CASSKQGERYNSPLHF.

This clonotype was seen repeatedly, ten times or more. The CDR3 is CATSRAPINDQPQHF. CDR3 DNA: TGTGCCACCAGCAGAGCCCCCATAAATGATCAGCCCCAGCATTTT. V is TRBV15 and J is TRBJ1-5; D is undetermined. Germline V lookup: CDR1 LNHNV, CDR2 YYDKDF (reference sequence). V lost 1 base to trimming and J lost 5 bases, with 12 bases between them. The CDR3 contains 15 residues.

This clonotype has a count of ten or more. The CDR3 nucleotides read TGTGCCAGCAGTTCCGTGGGACTAGCGGGCCCCTACGAGCAGTACGTC. Encoded protein: CASSSVGLAGPYEQYV. The chain carries TRBV28 and TRBJ2-7; 12 bases agree with TRBD2. V dropped 4 bases and J dropped 2; count of bases not matched to a gene: 6. CDR3 size: 16 residues. CDR1 and CDR2 (germline): MDHEN, SYDVKM.

This clonotype came up many times. The gene calls are TRBV6-1 and TRBJ2-7; 7 nucleotides line up with TRBD1. The CDR3 contains 13 residues. Germline values: CDR1 MNHNS, CDR2 SASEGT. V lost 7 bases and J lost 1; bases outside the gene matches: 4. The CDR3 nucleotides are TGTGCCAGCAAGGGGGCTGTATCCTACGAGCAGTACGTC. This gives the protein CASKGAVSYEQYV.

This clonotype was found a few times. The V call is TRBV6-6, the J call TRBJ2-5; D is possibly TRBD1 or TRBD2 (6 bases each). Germline-derived CDR1 and CDR2 are MNHNY and SVGAGI (reference sequence). The CDR3 is 15 amino acids. V was shortened by 0 bases and J by 2 bases, with 10 bases between the two germline ends. DNA for the CDR3: TGTGCCAGCAGTTACTCTCGGGGGCCACAAGAGACCCAGTACTTC. It yields the protein CASSYSRGPQETQYF.

This clonotype was detected ten times or more. The rearrangement links TRBV10-3 to TRBJ1-1, with D possibly matching TRBD1 (6 bases). The CDR3 totals 14 residues. Per germline, CDR1 ENHRY and CDR2 SYGVKD. The V and J ends lost 4 bases and 4 bases respectively, with 13 bases between them. CDR3 DNA: TGTGCCATCAGTGCGGACAGCCTGGGCACTGAAGCTTTCTTT. This sequence encodes CAISADSLGTEAFF.

This clonotype was recorded at least ten times. The gene calls are TRBV28 and TRBJ1-1; 8 positions agree with TRBD1. Losses at the gene ends were 3 bases for V and 11 bases for J; bases not matched to a gene: 14. Germline CDR1 reads MDHEN; CDR2 reads SYDVKM. This CDR3 comprises 15 residues. The CDR3 region is CASSFPDRVRVKAFF. DNA of the CDR3: TGTGCCAGCAGTTTCCCGGACAGGGTACGGGTGAAGGCTTTCTTT.

This clonotype showed up just a few times. The chain is built from TRBV5-1 and TRBJ2-1; D unresolved. There are 13 residues in the CDR3. V shed 1 base and J shed 10 bases, with 12 bases lying between them. Germline V gives CDR1 SGHRS, CDR2 YFSETQ. For the CDR3, the DNA is TGCGCCAGCAGCTTGTATCACCAGCAAGAGCAGTTCTTC. Translated: CASSLYHQQEQFF.

This clonotype was picked up many times. This chain uses TRBV28 with TRBJ2-3; D perhaps matches TRBD1 (6 bases). The CDR3 sequence is 15 residues long. Trimming cost V 3 bases and J 2 bases, with 12 bases left between them. The germline CDR1 and CDR2 sequences are MDHEN and SYDVKM. CDR3 amino acids: CASSLSTGDTDTQYF. CDR3 coding DNA: TGTGCCAGCAGTTTGTCGACAGGAGACACAGATACGCAGTATTTT.

The chain uses TRBV14 and TRBJ2-2, with TRBD1 matching 9 bases. After removal of 4 bases from V and 6 bases from J, the junction contained 6 bases not matched to a gene. The germline V gene encodes CDR1 SGHDN and CDR2 FVKESK. The CDR3 extends over 15 amino acids. CDR3 protein: CASSRGTGKAGELFF. Written as DNA, the CDR3 is TGTGCCAGCAGCCGTGGGACAGGGAAGGCCGGGGAGCTGTTTTTT.

This clonotype has a count of ten or more. The chain carries TRBV4-3 and TRBJ1-2; TRBD1 matches 9 bases. The CDR3 covers 13 residues. After removal of 4 bases from V and 6 bases from J, the junction contained 3 bases not matched to a gene. Germline-derived CDR1 and CDR2 are LGHNA and YSLEER. The CDR3 sequence is CASSLGTGNGYTF. The CDR3 bases are TGCGCCAGCAGCCTGGGGACAGGGAATGGCTACACCTTC.

There are many counts of this clonotype. The genes are TRBV6-2 or TRBV6-3 and TRBJ2-1; D is unclear. Per germline, CDR1 MNHEY and CDR2 SVGEGT. This CDR3 spans 13 amino acids. The ends were cut back, 0 bases at V and 8 bases at J, with 8 bases in the middle. The CDR3 protein is CASSYSTFDEQFF. The CDR3 DNA is TGTGCCAGCAGTTACTCGACTTTCGATGAGCAGTTCTTC.

There are many counts of this clonotype. The germline gene is not matched at one end of the junction; a read error may be the cause. This rearrangement joins TRBV7-7 to TRBJ2-2; D remains ambiguous. Germline-derived CDR1 and CDR2 are SSHAT and FNYEAQ (reference sequence). The CDR3 runs 14 residues. CDR3 sequence reads: CASSQAILTGELFF. The DNA for the CDR3 is TGTGCTAGCAGCCAGGCAATACTCACCGGGGAGCTGTTTTTT.

This chain links TRBV14 with TRBJ1-2; D gene ambiguous. CDR3 length: 12 residues. Germline CDR1 is SGHDN and CDR2 is FVKESK. V lost 4 bases and J 5 bases, leaving 8 bases between the germline ends. CDR3 sequence (DNA): TGTGCCAGCAGCCCGAGGCCTTATGGCTACACCTTC. The encoded protein is CASSPRPYGYTF.